This T cell receptor beta chain is drawn from a study of blood T cell repertoires in COVID-19. Study summary: From the United States, Italy and Spain came samples of acute and convalescent COVID-19. T cells, B-cell-depleted T cells, or PBMCs provided the cDNA or gDNA that served as material.

The method was immunoSEQ multiplex PCR; TCRdb's version includes in-frame clones alone and lacks a portion of them. The sample lists 310,000 or so clones, approximately 91% occurring once. Germline loops: CDR1 MGHRA, CDR2 YSYEKL. Losses at the gene ends were 0 bases for V and 5 bases for J; bases not matched to a gene: 9. The CDR3 length is 17 residues. The rearrangement links TRBV4-1 to TRBJ2-5, with 10 positions matching TRBD2. What was sequenced was peripheral blood. The TCR comes from a woman under 40 with COVID-19, enrolled during active disease. The CDR3 bases are TGCGCCAGCAGCCAAGACCCCGGACTAGCGGTGAGGGAGACCCAGTACTTC. It codes for CASSQDPGLAVRETQYF.